Included here is one TCR beta chain sequence, with context. Its antigen is as yet unknown. Trimming cost V 2 bases and J 8 bases, with 9 bases left between them. Germline lookup yields CDR1 MGHDK and CDR2 SYGVNS. The CDR3 sequence is 13 residues long. This sample is part of a study of long-term antiretroviral therapy in people with HIV. Study results and caveats: Increased diversity was seen after ART, yet it remained lower than in transplant donor controls. ART adherence was not documented, and neither viral resistance nor therapy changes had any data.

Runs used v3.0 of the immunoSEQ assay and were done at survey level. TCRdb keeps only in-frame clones here, not all; method: immunoSEQ multiplex PCR. The sample consists of over 35,000 clones, roughly 90% of them appearing once. The source is a woman younger than 30 with HIV. Sequences were derived from unsorted PBMCs, sampled just before starting antiretroviral therapy. The chain employs TRBV25-1 and TRBJ1-4, with a possible D match to TRBD1 (5 bases). The CDR3 DNA sequence: TGTGCCAGCAGTGAACAGGGTGAGGAAAAACTGTTTTTT. This gives the protein CASSEQGEEKLFF.